This TCR beta chain was observed in a study of blood T cell repertoires in COVID-19. Study-level background: COVID-19 samples, acute and convalescent, were from the United States, Italy and Spain. PBMCs, B-cell-depleted T cells, or T cells were the source of the cDNA or gDNA that made up the material.

In the authors' methods: Cell counts per sample came from amplifying reference gene primers. TCRdb's copy holds only in-frame clones and misses some; the assay was immunoSEQ multiplex PCR. That table furnishes V, J and clone size, whereas the DNA furnished D and trimming. The data show under 80,000 clones, with roughly 92% seen just once and roughly 6.2% held by the top ten. The CDR3 runs to 13 residues. CDR1 LGHNA and CDR2 YNFKEQ come from the germline V gene. Trimming left V 3 bases short and J 7 bases short, with 12 bases between. The receptor was isolated from a human donor in a cohort sampled during active COVID-19. The sequenced sample consisted of peripheral blood. The chain carries TRBV4-2 and TRBJ1-2, with D perhaps TRBD1 (6 bases). Here the CDR3 reads CASSHRQDTGYTF. CDR3 nucleotides: TGTGCCAGCAGCCATAGACAGGATACTGGCTACACCTTC.